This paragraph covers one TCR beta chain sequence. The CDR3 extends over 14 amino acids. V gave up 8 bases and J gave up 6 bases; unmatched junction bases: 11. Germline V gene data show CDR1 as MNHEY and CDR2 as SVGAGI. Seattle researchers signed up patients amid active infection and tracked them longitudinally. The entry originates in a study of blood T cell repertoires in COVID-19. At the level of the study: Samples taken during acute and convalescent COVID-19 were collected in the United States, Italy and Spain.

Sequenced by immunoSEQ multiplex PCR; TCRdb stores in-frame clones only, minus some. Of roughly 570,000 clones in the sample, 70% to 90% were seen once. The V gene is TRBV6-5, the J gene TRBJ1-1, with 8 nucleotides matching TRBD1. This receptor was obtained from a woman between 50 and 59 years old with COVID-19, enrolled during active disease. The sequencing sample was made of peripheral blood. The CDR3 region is CASLDRGAGAEAFF. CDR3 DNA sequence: TGTGCCAGCCTTGACAGGGGCGCCGGGGCTGAAGCTTTCTTT.